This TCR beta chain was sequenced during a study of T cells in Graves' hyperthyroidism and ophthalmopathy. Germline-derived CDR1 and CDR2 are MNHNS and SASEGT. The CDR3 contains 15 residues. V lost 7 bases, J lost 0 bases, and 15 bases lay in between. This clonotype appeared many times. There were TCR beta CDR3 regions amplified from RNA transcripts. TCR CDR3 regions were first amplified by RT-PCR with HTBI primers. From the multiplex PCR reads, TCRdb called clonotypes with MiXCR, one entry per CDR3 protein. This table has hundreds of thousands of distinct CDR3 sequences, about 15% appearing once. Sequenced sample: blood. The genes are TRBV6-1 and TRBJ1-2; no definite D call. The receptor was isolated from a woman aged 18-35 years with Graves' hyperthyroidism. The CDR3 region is CASNDARTANYGYTF. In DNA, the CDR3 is TGTGCCAGCAACGACGCCAGGACGGCTAACTATGGCTACACCTTC.